This TCR beta chain was documented in a study of CD8 T cells in Susac syndrome. V was pared by 7 bases and J by 0 bases, with 7 bases between. The length of the CDR3 is 12 residues. Germline V lookup: CDR1 SQVTM, CDR2 ANQGSEA. The RNA, about 0.45 to 1 ug, was put through reverse transcription using random hexamers. TCRdb redid the calling of the immunoSEQ multiplex PCR reads with MiXCR, one entry per CDR3 protein. Of 100,000 to 150,000 distinct CDR3 sequences in the sample, over 95% were seen once. V is TRBV29-1 and J is TRBJ1-3, with D unresolved. The sample comprised CD4+ T cells from PBMCs. This TCR was recovered from a human donor with Susac syndrome. CDR3 nucleotide sequence: TGCAGCGCCAGTTTCTCTGGAAACACCATATATTTT. This encodes CSASFSGNTIYF.